This T cell receptor beta chain was observed in a study of blood T cells in healthy people across ages. Sample-barcoded 5' priming and a J-beta primer mix drove a second PCR of roughly 6 to 12 cycles. MiXCR was run by TCRdb on the 5' RACE reads, yielding one entry per CDR3 protein. The sample holds 650,000 to 700,000 distinct CDR3 sequences, roughly half seen once. Per germline, CDR1 LNHNV and CDR2 YYDKDF (reference sequence). The CDR3 sequence is 17 residues long. Trimming took off 0 bases at V and 2 bases at J, with 16 bases between the two ends. This clonotype was seen repeatedly, ten times or more. Antigen specificity is unknown. Study-wide findings and caveats: Using unsorted PBMCs precluded a conclusive naive versus antigen-experienced comparison.

The origin of this receptor is a woman older than 75 in good health. The chain has TRBV15 and TRBJ2-5, with D unresolved. Sequencing was carried out using blood. The CDR3 reads CATSRDYDRSLQETQYF. In DNA form, the CDR3 reads TGTGCCACCAGCAGAGATTACGACCGCTCCCTTCAAGAGACCCAGTACTTC. Full variable domain (remainder filled in from reference TRBV15 and TRBJ2-5): DAMVIQNPRYQVTQFGKPVTLSCSQTLNHNVMYWYQQKSSQAPKLLFHYYDKDFNNEADTPDNFQSRRPNTSFCFLDIRSPGLGDTAMYLCATSRDYDRSLQETQYFGPGTRLLVL.